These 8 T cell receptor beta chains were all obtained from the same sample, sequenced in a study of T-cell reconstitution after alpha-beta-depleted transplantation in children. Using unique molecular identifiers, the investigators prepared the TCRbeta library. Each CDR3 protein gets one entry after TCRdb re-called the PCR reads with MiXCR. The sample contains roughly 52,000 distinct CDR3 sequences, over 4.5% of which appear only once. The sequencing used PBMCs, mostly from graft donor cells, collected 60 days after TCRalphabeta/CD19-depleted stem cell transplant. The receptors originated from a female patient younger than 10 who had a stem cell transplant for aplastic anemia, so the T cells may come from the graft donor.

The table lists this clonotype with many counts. CDR3 DNA: TGTGCCAGCAGCCTGAGGGGTGTTGCGGGAGGGCCAAATGAGCAGTTCTTC. Amino acid sequence: CASSLRGVAGGPNEQFF. The rearrangement uses TRBV7-3 and TRBJ2-1, with TRBD2 identical over 9 bases. This CDR3 has 17 amino acids. J was trimmed by 7 bases and V by 5 bases; bases with no gene match: 15. Germline values: CDR1 SGHTA, CDR2 FQGTGA.

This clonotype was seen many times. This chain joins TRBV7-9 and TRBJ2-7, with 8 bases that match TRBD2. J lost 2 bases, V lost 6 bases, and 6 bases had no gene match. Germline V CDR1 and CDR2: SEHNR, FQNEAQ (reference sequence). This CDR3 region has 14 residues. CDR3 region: CASRQLAVTYEQYF. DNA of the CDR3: TGTGCCAGCAGACAACTAGCGGTGACCTACGAGCAGTACTTC.

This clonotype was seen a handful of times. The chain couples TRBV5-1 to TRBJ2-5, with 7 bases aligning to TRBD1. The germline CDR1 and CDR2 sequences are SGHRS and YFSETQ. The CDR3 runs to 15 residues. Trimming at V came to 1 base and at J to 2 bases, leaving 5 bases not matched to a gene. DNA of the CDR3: TGCGCCAGCAGCTTGACAGGGGCCCTACAAGAGACCCAGTACTTC. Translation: CASSLTGALQETQYF.

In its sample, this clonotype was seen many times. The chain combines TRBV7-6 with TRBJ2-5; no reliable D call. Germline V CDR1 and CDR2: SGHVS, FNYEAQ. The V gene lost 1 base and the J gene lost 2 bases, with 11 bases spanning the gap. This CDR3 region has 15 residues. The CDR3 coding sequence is TGTGCCAGCAGCTTAGACCACGGCCGACAAGAGACCCAGTACTTC. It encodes CASSLDHGRQETQYF.

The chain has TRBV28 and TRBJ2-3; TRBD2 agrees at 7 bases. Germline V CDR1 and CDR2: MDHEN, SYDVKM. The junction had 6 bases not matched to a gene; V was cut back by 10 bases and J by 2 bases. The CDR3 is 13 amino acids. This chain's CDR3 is CATWGGYTDTQYF. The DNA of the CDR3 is TGTGCCACCTGGGGGGGGTACACAGATACGCAGTATTTT.

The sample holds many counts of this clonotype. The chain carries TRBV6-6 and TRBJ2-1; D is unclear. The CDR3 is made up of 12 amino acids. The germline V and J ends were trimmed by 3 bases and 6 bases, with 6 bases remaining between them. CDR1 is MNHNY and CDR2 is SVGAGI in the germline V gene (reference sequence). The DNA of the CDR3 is TGTGCCAGCAGTTATGGTGGCAATGAGCAGTTCTTC. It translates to CASSYGGNEQFF.

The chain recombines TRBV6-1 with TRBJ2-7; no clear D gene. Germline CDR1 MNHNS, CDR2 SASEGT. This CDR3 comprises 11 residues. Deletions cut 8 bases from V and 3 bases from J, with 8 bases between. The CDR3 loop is CASALYYEQYF. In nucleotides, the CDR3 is TGTGCCAGCGCGCTTTACTACGAGCAGTACTTC.

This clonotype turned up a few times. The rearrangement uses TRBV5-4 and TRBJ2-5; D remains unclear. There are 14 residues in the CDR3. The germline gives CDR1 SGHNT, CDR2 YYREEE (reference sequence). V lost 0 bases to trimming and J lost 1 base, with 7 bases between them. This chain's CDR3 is CASSLGSSQETQYF. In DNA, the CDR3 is TGTGCCAGCAGCTTGGGGTCAAGCCAAGAGACCCAGTACTTC.